This TCR beta chain derives from a study of identical twins. The CDR3 is made up of 15 amino acids. The V end lost 3 bases, the J end lost 2 bases, and 13 bases lay between the germline ends. In germline, CDR1 is MDHEN, CDR2 SYDVKM. Template switching introduced a universal primer site, and the cDNA bore unique molecular identifiers. TCRdb itself ran the 5' RACE reads through MiXCR, one entry per CDR3 protein. The sample yields around 480,000 distinct CDR3 sequences, over 12% seen once. The same data also went into a second study, on yellow fever vaccine responses in identical twins.

The chain is built from TRBV28 and TRBJ2-5; a weak D match, TRBD1 (6 bases). The source is a woman aged 18-29 years in good health. The sequenced sample was CD4+ T cells sorted from blood. In nucleotides, the CDR3 is TGTGCCAGCAGTTTGTGGGGGCAGGCTCAAGAGACCCAGTACTTC. This sequence encodes CASSLWGQAQETQYF.